This T cell receptor beta chain appears in the sequencing data of a study of CD8+CD57+ T cells in acquired aplastic anemia (dated by TCRdb to the late 2010s). Study-wide context: DNA extracted from sorted CD4+ and CD8+ cells had a mean of about 3.3 ug, with a range of roughly 0.19 to 27.4 ug. A CD8+CD57+ expansion meant a frequency higher than the mean frequency seen in healthy subjects.

Paper-wide results and their limitations: Some 30 CD8+ CDR3 sequences were found to be shared between patients and controls, but these sequences appeared to be highly expressed in patients and within the immunodominant clones of the patients. Between patients and healthy controls, no significant difference in CD8+ Simpson's diversity was found (P=0.060).

This clonotype was seen repeatedly, ten times or more. The antigen it binds to is not known. Within one base of it there is no much larger clone, and no base qualities were kept. Patients chosen for sequencing had shown expansion of CD8+CD57+ cells by flow cytometry. Severe acquired aplastic anemia was diagnosed in all patients according to International Study of Aplastic Anemia and Agranulocytosis and Camitta criteria. No therapy had been received by the patients at the time of blood sampling. In this study, sorted CD4+ and CD8+ T cells from the blood of healthy subjects and of severe aplastic anemia patients had their TCR repertoires deep-sequenced. Patients were enrolled under clinicaltrials.gov protocols 00001620, 01623167, 00001397, 00071045, 00081523 and 00961064 in the USA. Ficoll-Paque density gradient centrifugation was used to isolate peripheral blood mononuclear cells. Before DNA extraction, CD4+ and CD8+ T cells were sorted by FACS or by magnetic beads.

Profiling of TCR beta VDJ combinations and CDR3 sequences used genomic DNA as the template. An Illumina HiSeq 2000 was the platform used for TCR repertoire sequencing. As for the original processing: Repertoire assessment relied on Simpson's diversity index, CDR3 size and DJ length profiles, and TRBV/TRBJ rearrangement plots. The immunodominant clone was defined as the most abundant DNA sequence in deep sequencing data. CDR3 amino acid sequences were checked for sharing across subjects and were also compared against the VDJdb database and published repertoires. Using fastp trimming at Q25 and MiXCR clonotype assembly, TCRdb reanalyzed the public sequencing data and kept in-frame beta chains. For every CDR3 protein sequence, its rows merge into one entry that carries the most common genes and DNA. These V and J calls originate from TCRdb's pipeline instead of the authors' own analysis. This sample has approximately 120,000 distinct CDR3 sequences in its table, and about 43% of those were observed once. Over 2% of the sample is taken by the ten largest.

Deletion took 7 bases off V and 5 bases off J, with a span of 8 bases between the germline ends. In the germline V gene, CDR1 corresponds to WSHSY and CDR2 to SAAADI. The CDR3 starts with the cysteine, ends with the phenylalanine, and has 11 residues. Only CDR3 DNA is held: 33 bases, read in frame from base 1. Here the chain combines TRBV10-2 and TRBJ1-1; no D gene is confidently identified. The specimen was sorted CD4+, CD8+, or CD8+CD57+ T cells (not recorded which) from PBMCs. This clonotype was sampled from a human donor with aplastic anemia. Here the CDR3 is given as CASTDQTEAFF. In nucleotide form, the sequence is TGCGCCAGCACGGATCAGACTGAAGCTTTCTTT.